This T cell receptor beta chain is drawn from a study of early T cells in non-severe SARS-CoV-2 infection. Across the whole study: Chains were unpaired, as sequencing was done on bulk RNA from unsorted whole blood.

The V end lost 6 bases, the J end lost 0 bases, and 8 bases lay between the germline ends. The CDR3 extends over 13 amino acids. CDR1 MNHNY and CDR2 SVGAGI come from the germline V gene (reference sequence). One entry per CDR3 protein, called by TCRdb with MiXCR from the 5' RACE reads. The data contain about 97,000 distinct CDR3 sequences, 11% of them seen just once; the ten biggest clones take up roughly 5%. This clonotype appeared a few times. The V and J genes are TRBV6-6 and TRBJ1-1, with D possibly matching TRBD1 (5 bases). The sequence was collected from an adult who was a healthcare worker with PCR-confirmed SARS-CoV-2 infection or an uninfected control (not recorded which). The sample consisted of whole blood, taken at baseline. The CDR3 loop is CASSRQMNTEAFF. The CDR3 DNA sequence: TGTGCCAGCAGCCGACAGATGAACACTGAAGCTTTCTTT.